The 25 T cell receptor beta chains listed next were all sequenced from one sample in a study of T cells in pancreatic ductal adenocarcinoma. Data came from immunoSEQ multiplex PCR; TCRdb stores just in-frame clones and leaves some out. The table has about 100,000 clones, about 95% seen once. The selected patients with pancreatic ductal adenocarcinoma had surgery but no neoadjuvant therapy. Sequencing was done on a sample of PBMCs. The source of these receptors is a human donor with pancreatic ductal adenocarcinoma.

The J gene is TRBJ2-7, the V gene TRBV9, with D hard to call. V was shortened by 0 bases and J by 5 bases, with 9 bases between the two germline ends. CDR3 length: 13 residues. The germline V gene encodes CDR1 SGDLS and CDR2 YYNGEE. The CDR3 nucleotides are TGTGCCAGCAGCGTAGTCCCAGGCAACGAGCAGTACTTC. This encodes CASSVVPGNEQYF. Together with reference TRBV9 and TRBJ2-7, the CDR3 gives the full variable domain: DSGVTQTPKHLITATGQRVTLRCSPRSGDLSVYWYQQSLDQGLQFLIQYYNGEERAKGNILERFSAQQFPDLHSELNLSSLELGDSALYFCASSVVPGNEQYFGPGTRLTVT.

This clone was seen a single time. The V gene is TRBV6-5, the J gene TRBJ2-7; TRBD1 might be the D (6 bases). V lost 6 bases, J lost 5 bases, and 17 bases lay in between. The CDR3 has 14 residues. The germline CDR1 and CDR2 sequences are MNHEY and SVGAGI. The DNA for the CDR3 is TGTGCCAGCAGGGGACATAAGAGGGAGAACGAGCAGTACTTC. It yields the protein CASRGHKRENEQYF.

The chain recombines TRBV5-1 with TRBJ2-1; TRBD2 matches at 13 bases. Looked up from germline, CDR1 is SGHRS and CDR2 is YFSETQ. V lost 3 bases, J lost 9 bases, and 9 bases stayed unmatched. CDR3 size: 16 residues. The CDR3 bases are TGCGCCAGCAGCTCCCTCGGGACTAGCGGGATTGGTGAGCAGTTCTTC. Translation: CASSSLGTSGIGEQFF.

The V call is TRBV27, the J call TRBJ2-4; TRBD1 aligns across 8 bases. The CDR3 is made up of 13 amino acids. V lost 6 bases and J lost 6; bases outside the gene matches: 4. CDR1 is MNHEY and CDR2 is SMNVEV in the germline V gene (reference sequence). The CDR3: CASRQGAGNIQYF. As DNA, the CDR3 is TGTGCCAGCAGGCAGGGGGCGGGAAACATTCAGTACTTC.

This chain uses TRBV7-2 with TRBJ2-3, with 8 nucleotides matching TRBD1. The junction had 7 bases not matched to a gene; V was cut back by 10 bases and J by 1 base. The CDR3 spans 14 residues. Looked up from germline, CDR1 is SGHTA and CDR2 is FQGNSA. The CDR3 is CATTRGQGTDTQYF. The CDR3, as DNA: TGTGCCACCACCAGGGGACAGGGCACAGATACGCAGTATTTT.

The chain recombines TRBV9 with TRBJ2-1; perhaps TRBD2 as D (6 bases). Trimming left V 4 bases short and J 1 base short, with 12 bases between. In germline, CDR1 is SGDLS, CDR2 YYNGEE. The CDR3 extends over 15 amino acids. The CDR3 here is CASSPTGGSYNEQFF. The CDR3 nucleotides are TGTGCCAGCAGCCCCACCGGGGGATCCTACAATGAGCAGTTCTTC. The full variable domain, with the rest looked up from reference TRBV9 and TRBJ2-1, is DSGVTQTPKHLITATGQRVTLRCSPRSGDLSVYWYQQSLDQGLQFLIQYYNGEERAKGNILERFSAQQFPDLHSELNLSSLELGDSALYFCASSPTGGSYNEQFFGPGTRLTVL.

J is TRBJ2-3 and V is TRBV18; 13 nucleotides line up with TRBD2. V trimming: 2 bases; J trimming: 2 bases; junction bases outside the gene matches: 16. Germline V gene sequence: CDR1 KGHSH, CDR2 LQKENI. The CDR3 contains 21 residues. Written as DNA, the CDR3 is TGTGCCAGCTCACCATCCACCGGGACTAGCGGGATGAGGGACCACACAGATACGCAGTATTTT. This sequence encodes CASSPSTGTSGMRDHTDTQYF.

This chain links TRBV27 with TRBJ2-2, with 7 bases aligning to TRBD1. In germline, CDR1 is MNHEY, CDR2 SMNVEV (reference sequence). The CDR3 is 16 amino acids. V dropped 6 bases and J dropped 0; count of bases not matched to a gene: 7. CDR3 in amino acids: CASSPRTGANTGELFF. The CDR3 region has the DNA TGTGCCAGCAGCCCTCGGACAGGAGCGAACACCGGGGAGCTGTTTTTT.

J is TRBJ2-3 and V is TRBV30, with 11 bases identical to TRBD2. Germline loops: CDR1 GTSNPN, CDR2 SVGIG (reference sequence). The CDR3 has 18 amino acids. Trimming took 3 bases from V and 0 from J; bases not matched to a gene: 11. The CDR3 sequence is CAWSGTSGGDTSTDTQYF. CDR3 bases: TGTGCCTGGAGCGGGACTAGCGGAGGCGACACTAGCACAGATACGCAGTATTTT.

The V gene is TRBV27, the J gene TRBJ1-1, with D possibly being TRBD1 (5 bases). V lost 10 bases and J 3 bases, leaving 15 bases between the germline ends. The length of the CDR3 is 13 residues. The germline V gene has CDR1 MNHEY and CDR2 SMNVEV (reference sequence). The CDR3 DNA follows: TGTGCCACCAAAACAGGATATTACACTGAAGCTTTCTTT. Translation: CATKTGYYTEAFF.

This chain joins TRBV2 and TRBJ2-7, with D possibly being TRBD1 (5 bases). The V end was cut by 7 bases, the J end by 7 bases, with 14 bases between. Germline V gene lookup returns CDR1 SNHLY and CDR2 FYNNEI. The CDR3 covers 12 residues. The CDR3 bases are TGTGCCAGCATGGTAGGGGTTGAGGAGCAGTACTTC. Amino acids: CASMVGVEEQYF.

The chain has TRBV7-2 and TRBJ2-7, with TRBD1 identical over 11 bases. The V and J ends lost 5 bases and 6 bases, in that order; junction bases with no gene match: 9. CDR1 and CDR2 from the germline V gene are SGHTA and FQGNSA. The length of the CDR3 is 15 residues. CDR3 in DNA: TGTGCCAGCAGCCGGGACAGGGGGTCGGGCGGCGAGCAGTACTTC. Protein: CASSRDRGSGGEQYF.

The rearrangement links TRBV7-2 to TRBJ2-1; D call uncertain. Germline V CDR1 and CDR2: SGHTA, FQGNSA. This CDR3 comprises 13 residues. Trimming removed 3 bases at V and 7 bases at J, with 10 bases between. The CDR3, as DNA: TGTGCCAGCAGCTTCGCGAGAGATAATGAGCAGTTCTTC. It is translated as CASSFARDNEQFF.

The chain couples TRBV11-2 to TRBJ2-5, with D maybe TRBD1 (6 bases). V was pared by 5 bases and J by 4 bases, with 11 bases between. Germline CDR1 SGHAT, CDR2 FQNNGV. The CDR3 extends over 13 amino acids. CDR3 nucleotide sequence: TGTGCCAGCAGCACAGGACAGCGAGAGACCCAGTACTTC. Protein: CASSTGQRETQYF.

The chain is built from TRBV6-5 and TRBJ1-1; D perhaps matches TRBD1 (6 bases). The germline V and J ends were trimmed by 0 bases and 4 bases, with 9 bases remaining between them. From germline, CDR1 is MNHEY and CDR2 SVGAGI. The CDR3 covers 14 residues. The CDR3 DNA sequence: TGTGCCAGCAGTTACTCTCAGGGGACCACTGAAGCTTTCTTT. It translates to CASSYSQGTTEAFF.

The chain links TRBV4-3 to TRBJ2-3, with D maybe TRBD1 (5 bases). V was clipped by 4 bases and J by 2 bases, with 10 bases between them. CDR3 length: 14 amino acids. Looked up from germline, CDR1 is LGHNA and CDR2 is YSLEER. CDR3 protein: CASSPQGSTDTQYF. The CDR3 coding sequence is TGCGCCAGCAGCCCTCAGGGTTCCACAGATACGCAGTATTTT.

This clone was seen a single time. The V call is TRBV4-2, the J call TRBJ2-2; a possible D gene is TRBD1 (5 bases). The CDR3 extends over 15 amino acids. The V gene lost 5 bases and the J gene lost 2 bases, with 12 bases spanning the gap. Germline V gives CDR1 LGHNA, CDR2 YNFKEQ. The CDR3 nucleotides are TGTGCCAGCAGCTATGTCGACAGAAACACCGGGGAGCTGTTTTTT. Its translation: CASSYVDRNTGELFF.

The V and J genes are TRBV7-2 and TRBJ2-4, with 11 bases identical to TRBD2. CDR3 size: 14 residues. Trimming took 5 bases from V and 5 from J; bases not matched to a gene: 2. Germline values: CDR1 SGHTA, CDR2 FQGNSA. The CDR3 nucleotides are TGTGCCAGCAGCACTAGCGGGAGTGAAAACATTCAGTACTTC. Its translation: CASSTSGSENIQYF.

The chain combines TRBV25-1 with TRBJ2-1; D call uncertain. V was shortened by 5 bases and J by 7 bases, with 12 bases between the two germline ends. In germline, CDR1 is MGHDK, CDR2 SYGVNS. This CDR3 spans 13 amino acids. This CDR3 reads CASSHPNSNEQFF. The DNA of the CDR3 is TGTGCCAGCAGTCACCCAAATAGTAATGAGCAGTTCTTC.

The chain recombines TRBV27 with TRBJ2-7; TRBD1 might be the D (5 bases). The germline V and J ends were trimmed by 5 bases and 5 bases, with 19 bases remaining between them. Looked up from germline, CDR1 is MNHEY and CDR2 is SMNVEV (reference sequence). The CDR3 loop spans 15 amino acids. In DNA form, the CDR3 reads TGTGCCAGCAGTCAGGGCAGGGAAGGCACAGACGAGCAGTACTTC. It codes for CASSQGREGTDEQYF.

The chain is built from TRBV19 and TRBJ2-3; 8 positions agree with TRBD2. In germline, CDR1 is LNHDA, CDR2 SQIVND (reference sequence). With 10 bases clipped from V and 6 bases from J, the junction kept 3 bases outside the gene matches. The CDR3 length is 11 residues. The CDR3 reads CATGRADTQYF. The CDR3 DNA is TGTGCCACCGGGAGGGCTGATACGCAGTATTTT. Based on the CDR3 plus reference TRBV19 and TRBJ2-3, the full variable domain is DGGITQSPKYLFRKEGQNVTLSCEQNLNHDAMYWYRQDPGQGLRLIYYSQIVNDFQKGDIAEGYSVSREKKESFPLTVTSAQKNPTAFYLCATGRADTQYFGPGTRLTVL.

J is TRBJ2-5 and V is TRBV29-1; 8 bases match TRBD1. CDR3 length: 12 amino acids. The V segment lost 6 bases and the J segment 4 bases; nucleotides outside the gene matches: 4. Germline V gene sequence: CDR1 SQVTM, CDR2 ANQGSEA. CDR3 sequence reads: CSVSGQGETQYF. The CDR3 bases are TGCAGCGTCTCCGGACAGGGAGAGACCCAGTACTTC.

The chain uses TRBV9 and TRBJ2-7; 8 nucleotides align to TRBD2. V lost 0 bases, J lost 7 bases, and 3 bases stayed unmatched. CDR1 is SGDLS and CDR2 is YYNGEE in the germline V gene. This CDR3 has 13 amino acids. The CDR3 region is CASSVAGGLEQYF. As DNA, the CDR3 is TGTGCCAGCAGCGTAGCGGGAGGGCTAGAGCAGTACTTC.

The rearrangement joins TRBV19 to TRBJ1-2; 8 bases are shared with TRBD1. This CDR3 has 13 residues. V gave up 5 bases and J gave up 6 bases; unmatched junction bases: 5. Germline loops: CDR1 LNHDA, CDR2 SQIVND (reference sequence). CDR3 in DNA: TGTGCCAGTAGTTGGACAGGGTCTCATGGCTACACCTTC. It specifies CASSWTGSHGYTF.

The rearrangement joins TRBV28 to TRBJ2-4, with TRBD2 as a possible D gene (5 bases). Looked up from germline, CDR1 is MDHEN and CDR2 is SYDVKM. Trimming shortened V by 8 bases and J by 0 bases, and 17 bases separated the two germline ends. There are 16 residues in the CDR3. The CDR3 here is CASEAETALAKNIQYF. CDR3 sequence (DNA): TGTGCCAGCGAAGCGGAAACTGCTTTAGCCAAAAACATTCAGTACTTC.